One and the same sample provided the 13 T cell receptor beta chains below, sequenced in a study of identical twins. TCRdb fed the 5' RACE reads into MiXCR, producing one record per CDR3 protein. The sample lists some 440,000 distinct CDR3 sequences, less than 25% seen once, with about 2.9% in the top ten. The data also belong to a second study, concerning T cells expressing NK-cell markers.

The source material was CD4+ T cells sorted from blood. Receptors originate from a woman aged 18-30 years in good health.

This chain connects TRBV6-2 or TRBV6-3 to TRBJ2-1, with D possibly being TRBD2 (5 bases). The V and J ends lost 6 bases and 2 bases respectively, with 17 bases between them. The CDR3 is 16 residues long. Germline CDR1 is MNHEY and CDR2 is SVGEGT. The chain's CDR3 is CASRPKLVPTYNEQFF. CDR3 DNA sequence: TGTGCCAGCAGACCAAAACTAGTCCCTACCTACAATGAGCAGTTCTTC.

This clonotype was detected a few times. The chain joins TRBV18 to TRBJ2-7, with D hard to call. This CDR3 comprises 13 residues. The germline V gene encodes CDR1 KGHSH and CDR2 LQKENI. With 3 bases removed from V and 1 base from J, the gap between germline ends came to 7 bases. CDR3 loop: CASSPTSSYEQYF. DNA of the CDR3: TGTGCCAGCTCACCGACAAGTTCCTACGAGCAGTACTTC. The full variable domain, with the rest looked up from reference TRBV18 and TRBJ2-7, is NAGVMQNPRHLVRRRGQEARLRCSPMKGHSHVYWYRQLPEEGLKFMVYLQKENIIDESGMPKERFSAEFPKEGPSILRIQQVVRGDSAAYFCASSPTSSYEQYFGPGTRLTVT.

In its sample, this clonotype was seen a few times. A read error may explain this, as a much larger clone is one base away. The genes are TRBV10-2 and TRBJ1-1; 7 bases align to TRBD1. V lost 6 bases and J lost 1; bases outside the gene matches: 5. The germline gives CDR1 WSHSY, CDR2 SAAADI. This CDR3 contains 14 residues. The CDR3 region is CASSPDRRNTEAFF. Here the CDR3 DNA reads TGCGCCAGCAGCCCGGACAGGAGGAACACTGAAGCTTTCTTT.

This clonotype was counted between two and nine times. The J gene is TRBJ1-1, the V gene TRBV5-1; possible D gene TRBD1, 6 bases. This CDR3 has 14 amino acids. V was shortened by 0 bases and J by 3 bases, with 9 bases between the two germline ends. Germline-derived CDR1 and CDR2 are SGHRS and YFSETQ. CDR3 protein: CASSLVQGDTEAFF. CDR3 DNA sequence: TGCGCCAGCAGCTTGGTACAGGGTGACACTGAAGCTTTCTTT.

This chain links TRBV19 with TRBJ1-3; D not certain. Trimming pared 7 bases from V and 0 bases from J, leaving 16 bases between. Germline V gene data show CDR1 as LNHDA and CDR2 as SQIVND (reference sequence). The CDR3 has 16 residues. CDR3 DNA: TGTGCCAGTACAATTCCCGGCAGGAGCTCTGGAAACACCATATATTTT. Amino acid sequence: CASTIPGRSSGNTIYF.

The V call is TRBV20-1, the J call TRBJ2-7; the match to TRBD1 covers 9 bases. V shed 3 bases and J 2 bases; nucleotides not matched to a gene: 2. The CDR3 length is 13 residues. CDR1 and CDR2 from the germline V gene are DFQATT and SNEGSKA (reference sequence). Here the CDR3 reads CSARGQGTYEQYF. The CDR3 nucleotides read TGCAGTGCTAGGGGACAGGGAACCTACGAGCAGTACTTC.

This clonotype was observed a handful of times. This chain links TRBV10-3 with TRBJ2-3; 9 nucleotides align to TRBD2. In germline, CDR1 is ENHRY, CDR2 SYGVKD. Losses at the gene ends were 7 bases for V and 5 bases for J; bases not matched to a gene: 4. The length of the CDR3 is 13 residues. CDR3: CAINSGGRDTQYF. The CDR3 DNA reads as TGTGCCATCAATAGCGGGGGACGAGATACGCAGTATTTT.

The V and J genes are TRBV20-1 and TRBJ1-6; D is ambiguous. Looked up from germline, CDR1 is DFQATT and CDR2 is SNEGSKA (reference sequence). The CDR3 spans 16 residues. With 6 bases removed from V and 0 bases from J, the gap between germline ends came to 15 bases. CDR3 amino acids: CSARDWESSYNSPLHF. CDR3 nucleotide sequence: TGCAGTGCCCGCGACTGGGAGAGCTCCTATAATTCACCCCTCCACTTT.

This clonotype was observed a few times. The V and J genes are TRBV5-4 and TRBJ1-2; D possibly corresponds to TRBD1 (6 bases). With 5 bases removed from V and 0 bases from J, the gap between germline ends came to 8 bases. The CDR3 contains 13 residues. Germline assignment: CDR1 SGHNT and CDR2 YYREEE (reference sequence). The chain's CDR3 is CASSGQTNYGYTF. The DNA for the CDR3 is TGTGCCAGCAGTGGACAGACTAACTATGGCTACACCTTC.

This clonotype has just a few counts. V usage is TRBV29-1 and J usage is TRBJ1-1; TRBD1 might be the D (5 bases). This CDR3 has 13 amino acids. Germline V gene data show CDR1 as SQVTM and CDR2 as ANQGSEA. The ends were cut back, 5 bases at V and 6 bases at J, with 16 bases in the middle. In nucleotides, the CDR3 is TGCAGCGTTACCCAGGGCTCGTGGGCTGAAGCTTTCTTT. Protein product: CSVTQGSWAEAFF.

Only a few counts were recorded for this clonotype. The V and J genes are TRBV6-2 or TRBV6-3 and TRBJ2-7; D is ambiguous. Per germline, CDR1 MNHEY and CDR2 SVGEGT. Trimming took 10 bases from V and 3 from J, leaving 10 bases between them. This CDR3 is 11 amino acids long. CDR3 sequence reads: CAIAGYYEQYF. CDR3 nucleotide sequence: TGTGCCATAGCTGGCTACTACGAGCAGTACTTC.

CDR3 DNA: TGCAGCGTCGCGATGGACGGCCGAAGGACTGAAGCTTTCTTT. Its translation: CSVAMDGRRTEAFF. The genes are TRBV29-1 and TRBJ1-1; no definite D call. Trimming cost V 6 bases and J 5 bases, with 19 bases left between them. The germline V gene encodes CDR1 SQVTM and CDR2 ANQGSEA. CDR3 length: 14 residues.

CDR3 sequence: CASSSLANTEAFF. The CDR3 DNA follows: TGTGCCAGCAGTTCGTTAGCGAACACTGAAGCTTTCTTT. The V call is TRBV5-4, the J call TRBJ1-1; D not resolved. The CDR3 consists of 13 residues. The V end lost 5 bases, the J end lost 1 base, and 9 bases lay between the germline ends. Germline values: CDR1 SGHNT, CDR2 YYREEE (reference sequence). Together with reference TRBV5-4 and TRBJ1-1, the CDR3 gives the full variable domain: ETGVTQSPTHLIKTRGQQVTLRCSSQSGHNTVSWYQQALGQGPQFIFQYYREEENGRGNFPPRFSGLQFPNYSSELNVNALELDDSALYLCASSSLANTEAFFGQGTRLTVV.